These T cell receptor beta chains were read from a single sample in a study of shared clonotypes between healthy human individuals. Assay: immunoSEQ multiplex PCR; the TCRdb copy retains only in-frame clones and omits some. The sample lists 2 million to 3 million clones; 93% were seen once. Sequenced input: naive CD4+ T cells from PBMCs. The receptor set was obtained from a man between 18 and 29 years old in good health. Some clones in this sample may be carry-over from other donors' samples. Each CDR3 is given with its conserved first and last residue. D genes are given only for firm matches.

TRBJ2-3	TRBV6-4	TRBD1	TGTGCCAGCAGCCGACAGGGAACAGATACGCAGTATTTT	CASSRQGTDTQYF
TRBJ2-1	TRBV6-6	NA	TGTGCCAGCACCAACCGCGCGTCGGGGTACAATGAGCAGTTCTTC	CASTNRASGYNEQFF
TRBJ2-7	TRBV5-6	TRBD1	TGTGCCAGCAGCGCCAGGACAGGGGCGTTGTACGAGCAGTACTTC	CASSARTGALYEQYF
TRBJ1-5	TRBV2	NA	TGTGCCAGCAGTGAAATTGAGGCTAGCAATCAGCCCCAGCATTTT	CASSEIEASNQPQHF
TRBJ2-7	TRBV15	NA	TGTGCCACCAGCAGAGAGACAGCCAGCTCCTACGAGCAGTACTTC	CATSRETASSYEQYF
TRBJ2-5	TRBV5-1	TRBD2	TGCGCCAGCAGCCCCGGGAGGGCCGAGACCCAGTACTTC	CASSPGRAETQYF
TRBJ2-1	TRBV27	NA	TGTGCCAGCAGTTTATTAGAACGGGAGACTGAGCAGTTCTTC	CASSLLERETEQFF
TRBJ2-3	TRBV7-6	NA	TGTGCCAGCAGCTTTCAACTAACCGGCACAGATACGCAGTATTTT	CASSFQLTGTDTQYF
TRBJ1-2	TRBV4-3	TRBD1	TGCGCCAGCAGCCCATTCTTCGACAGGGTGGAATATGGCTACACCTTC	CASSPFFDRVEYGYTF
TRBJ2-7	TRBV29-1	NA	TGCAGCGTTGAAGGTTTAGGGAGCTCCTACGAGCAGTACTTC	CSVEGLGSSYEQYF
TRBJ2-7	TRBV7-2	NA	TGTGCCAGCAGCTTATTTCGTACCTACGAGCAGTACTTC	CASSLFRTYEQYF
TRBJ2-7	TRBV5-1	TRBD2	TGCGCCAGCAAGCGGGAGGCAAACTCCTACGAGCAGTACTTC	CASKREANSYEQYF
TRBJ2-2	TRBV7-2	TRBD1	TGTGCCAGCAGCTTAGAATCAGGGGGCGGGACCGGGGAGCTGTTTTTT	CASSLESGGGTGELFF